This is a list of T cell receptor beta chains from one sample in a study of cytomegalovirus exposure and HLA in healthy donors. Clones were read by immunoSEQ multiplex PCR, and TCRdb kept only the in-frame ones, dropping some. The sample yields approximately 160,000 clones, roughly 73% seen once. The material sequenced was PBMCs. These receptors all stem from a male donor in good health and CMV-seronegative. Both conserved end residues are part of each CDR3. The D gene is left open where the match is weak. Clone size is given for some rows only: seen once, a few or many times, or a class if the clone is expanded.

CDR3aa: CASSLLAGGREQYF; CDR3nt: TGCGCCAGCAGCTTACTAGCGGGGGGGCGCGAGCAGTACTTC; d_gene: TRBD2; j_gene: TRBJ2-7; v_gene: TRBV5-1; abundance: NA
CDR3aa: CAIFPGTGGYTEAFF; CDR3nt: TGTGCCATTTTTCCCGGGACAGGGGGATACACTGAAGCTTTCTTT; d_gene: TRBD1; j_gene: TRBJ1-1; v_gene: TRBV19; abundance: NA
CDR3aa: CASSFGGGTEAFF; CDR3nt: TGTGCCAGCAGTTTCGGCGGGGGCACTGAAGCTTTCTTT; d_gene: NA; j_gene: TRBJ1-1; v_gene: TRBV6-4; abundance: few
CDR3aa: CASGRGGTSQYF; CDR3nt: TGTGCCAGTGGTCGAGGCGGGACTTCCCAGTACTTC; d_gene: NA; j_gene: TRBJ2-5; v_gene: TRBV11-2; abundance: NA
CDR3aa: CASSSSVRPNEKLFF; CDR3nt: TGTGCCAGCAGTTCCTCGGTCAGGCCTAATGAAAAACTGTTTTTT; d_gene: NA; j_gene: TRBJ1-4; v_gene: TRBV27; abundance: NA
CDR3aa: CAARSGTSGEETQYF; CDR3nt: TGTGCCGCCAGGAGCGGGACTAGCGGGGAAGAGACCCAGTACTTC; d_gene: TRBD2; j_gene: TRBJ2-5; v_gene: TRBV6-5; abundance: few
CDR3aa: CASSLGGSACEAFF; CDR3nt: TGTGCCAGCAGTTTAGGCGGGTCGGCCTGTGAAGCTTTCTTT; d_gene: NA; j_gene: TRBJ1-1; v_gene: TRBV27; abundance: NA
CDR3aa: CASSQIRGEKLFF; CDR3nt: TGTGCCAGCAGCCAAATTCGGGGGGAAAAACTGTTTTTT; d_gene: NA; j_gene: TRBJ1-4; v_gene: TRBV14; abundance: NA
CDR3aa: CASSLDPSSYNEQFF; CDR3nt: TGTGCCAGCAGCTTAGATCCTAGCTCCTACAATGAGCAGTTCTTC; d_gene: NA; j_gene: TRBJ2-1; v_gene: TRBV7-9; abundance: NA
CDR3aa: CASGHTGTGRITDTQYF; CDR3nt: TGTGCTAGTGGCCACACCGGGACAGGGAGGATCACAGATACGCAGTATTTT; d_gene: TRBD1; j_gene: TRBJ2-3; v_gene: TRBV12-5; abundance: NA
CDR3aa: CASSNPGVGLGQFF; CDR3nt: TGTGCCAGTAGTAACCCAGGGGTGGGGCTGGGGCAGTTCTTC; d_gene: NA; j_gene: TRBJ2-1; v_gene: TRBV19; abundance: few
CDR3aa: CASSIPLVGYGYTF; CDR3nt: TGTGCCAGTAGTATACCCCTGGTCGGGTATGGCTACACCTTC; d_gene: NA; j_gene: TRBJ1-2; v_gene: TRBV19; abundance: once
CDR3aa: CASSPRGDREETYEQYF; CDR3nt: TGCGCCAGCAGTCCACGGGGCGACAGGGAAGAAACCTACGAGCAGTACTTC; d_gene: TRBD1; j_gene: TRBJ2-7; v_gene: TRBV23-1; abundance: NA
CDR3aa: CASSLQEYGYTF; CDR3nt: TGTGCCAGCAGTTTACAGGAATATGGCTACACCTTC; d_gene: NA; j_gene: TRBJ1-2; v_gene: TRBV28; abundance: NA
CDR3aa: CASNSLPGGSSYEQYF; CDR3nt: TGTGCCAGCAATTCCCTACCCGGGGGAAGCTCCTACGAGCAGTACTTC; d_gene: NA; j_gene: TRBJ2-7; v_gene: TRBV27; abundance: NA
CDR3aa: CASSFPKGGIRETQYF; CDR3nt: TGTGCCAGCAGCTTTCCCAAGGGCGGGATCCGAGAGACCCAGTACTTC; d_gene: NA; j_gene: TRBJ2-5; v_gene: TRBV7-9; abundance: NA
CDR3aa: CASSQVNRAGITGELFF; CDR3nt: TGTGCCAGCAGCCAAGTGAATAGGGCAGGGATCACCGGGGAGCTGTTTTTT; d_gene: NA; j_gene: TRBJ2-2; v_gene: TRBV4-2; abundance: few
CDR3aa: CASYVRGGRDTQYF; CDR3nt: TGTGCCAGCTACGTGCGGGGGGGGAGGGATACGCAGTATTTT; d_gene: TRBD2; j_gene: TRBJ2-3; v_gene: TRBV6-6; abundance: NA
CDR3aa: CASSLPVAEADTQYF; CDR3nt: TGCGCCAGCAGCTTGCCCGTAGCAGAGGCAGATACGCAGTATTTT; d_gene: NA; j_gene: TRBJ2-3; v_gene: TRBV5-1; abundance: NA
CDR3aa: CASSLRGQIYEQYF; CDR3nt: TGTGCCAGCAGTTTAAGGGGACAGATCTACGAGCAGTACTTC; d_gene: TRBD1; j_gene: TRBJ2-7; v_gene: TRBV27; abundance: NA
CDR3aa: CASSVGGQYSYNEQFF; CDR3nt: TGTGCCAGCAGCGTAGGGGGACAGTACTCCTACAATGAGCAGTTCTTC; d_gene: TRBD1; j_gene: TRBJ2-1; v_gene: TRBV9; abundance: NA
CDR3aa: CASSVKSPIPREDDNEQFF; CDR3nt: TGTGCCAGCAGCGTAAAAAGCCCGATCCCCCGGGAGGATGACAATGAGCAGTTCTTC; d_gene: TRBD2; j_gene: TRBJ2-1; v_gene: TRBV9; abundance: few
CDR3aa: CASSYSLGDTQYF; CDR3nt: TGTGCCAGCAGTTACTCGCTAGGAGATACGCAGTATTTT; d_gene: NA; j_gene: TRBJ2-3; v_gene: TRBV6-5; abundance: NA
CDR3aa: CASSLFREQYF; CDR3nt: TGTGCCAGCAGCTTATTCCGCGAGCAGTACTTC; d_gene: NA; j_gene: TRBJ2-7; v_gene: TRBV7-2; abundance: NA
CDR3aa: CASSGTGSDTQYF; CDR3nt: TGTGCCAGCAGCGGGACAGGGTCGGATACGCAGTATTTT; d_gene: TRBD1; j_gene: TRBJ2-3; v_gene: TRBV5-8; abundance: NA
CDR3aa: CSARVYRLFF; CDR3nt: TGCAGTGCTAGAGTTTATCGACTGTTTTTT; d_gene: NA; j_gene: TRBJ1-4; v_gene: TRBV20-1; abundance: few
CDR3aa: CASSSRGRKGADTQYF; CDR3nt: TGTGCCAGTAGCAGTAGAGGCAGAAAAGGTGCAGATACGCAGTATTTT; d_gene: NA; j_gene: TRBJ2-3; v_gene: TRBV19; abundance: NA
CDR3aa: CASRSGGNTEAFF; CDR3nt: TGTGCCAGCAGGTCAGGGGGGAACACTGAAGCTTTCTTT; d_gene: TRBD1; j_gene: TRBJ1-1; v_gene: TRBV28; abundance: once
CDR3aa: CASSLALRDTQYF; CDR3nt: TGTGCCAGCAGCCTAGCCTTGCGAGATACGCAGTATTTT; d_gene: NA; j_gene: TRBJ2-3; v_gene: TRBV14; abundance: NA
CDR3aa: CASTPYAGKLFF; CDR3nt: TGTGCCAGCACCCCCTATGCTGGAAAACTGTTTTTT; d_gene: NA; j_gene: TRBJ1-4; v_gene: TRBV28; abundance: NA
CDR3aa: CASSYLTRQLPRETQYF; CDR3nt: TGTGCCAGCAGCTACCTAACTCGACAGCTCCCTAGGGAGACCCAGTACTTC; d_gene: NA; j_gene: TRBJ2-5; v_gene: TRBV6-4; abundance: once
CDR3aa: CASSVGPGTGSTGELFF; CDR3nt: TGTGCCAGCAGTGTAGGCCCTGGGACAGGGAGTACCGGGGAGCTGTTTTTT; d_gene: TRBD1; j_gene: TRBJ2-2; v_gene: TRBV28; abundance: once
CDR3aa: CASRIRGLAGPPGDTQYF; CDR3nt: TGTGCCAGCAGGATTCGGGGACTAGCGGGACCTCCAGGGGATACGCAGTATTTT; d_gene: TRBD2; j_gene: TRBJ2-3; v_gene: TRBV6-4; abundance: NA
CDR3aa: CASSYGGGGATYEQYF; CDR3nt: TGTGCCAGCAGTTACGGAGGCGGGGGGGCAACTTACGAGCAGTACTTC; d_gene: TRBD2; j_gene: TRBJ2-7; v_gene: TRBV6-5; abundance: NA
CDR3aa: CASSLSSGRPASRSSYEQYF; CDR3nt: TGTGCCAGCAGTTTATCTAGCGGGAGACCGGCATCGCGAAGCTCCTACGAGCAGTACTTC; d_gene: TRBD2; j_gene: TRBJ2-7; v_gene: TRBV27; abundance: NA
CDR3aa: CSVEWGQGEDYEQYF; CDR3nt: TGCAGCGTTGAATGGGGACAGGGGGAAGACTACGAGCAGTACTTC; d_gene: TRBD1; j_gene: TRBJ2-7; v_gene: TRBV29-1; abundance: few
CDR3aa: CASSLSGLAGSYEQYF; CDR3nt: TGTGCCAGCAGTTTATCCGGACTAGCGGGCTCCTACGAGCAGTACTTC; d_gene: TRBD2; j_gene: TRBJ2-7; v_gene: TRBV28; abundance: NA
CDR3aa: CASSSGTASYNEQFF; CDR3nt: TGTGCCAGCAGCTCCGGGACTGCCTCCTACAATGAGCAGTTCTTC; d_gene: NA; j_gene: TRBJ2-1; v_gene: TRBV7-2; abundance: NA
CDR3aa: CSSSFGVAEQYF; CDR3nt: TGTTCCAGCAGCTTCGGGGTGGCCGAGCAGTACTTC; d_gene: NA; j_gene: TRBJ2-7; v_gene: TRBV7-9; abundance: NA
CDR3aa: CASSVPPGLINEQFF; CDR3nt: TGTGCCAGCAGCGTCCCGCCGGGACTGATAAATGAGCAGTTCTTC; d_gene: NA; j_gene: TRBJ2-1; v_gene: TRBV9; abundance: NA
CDR3aa: CASSPGTDYGYTF; CDR3nt: TGTGCCAGCTCACCCGGGACAGACTATGGCTACACCTTC; d_gene: TRBD1; j_gene: TRBJ1-2; v_gene: TRBV18; abundance: NA
CDR3aa: CASSLFRQAGEQFF; CDR3nt: TGTGCCAGCAGCTTATTCCGACAAGCGGGGGAGCAGTTCTTC; d_gene: TRBD2; j_gene: TRBJ2-1; v_gene: TRBV7-8; abundance: NA
CDR3aa: CASINGGRNEQFF; CDR3nt: TGTGCCAGTATCAACGGGGGGCGGAATGAGCAGTTCTTC; d_gene: NA; j_gene: TRBJ2-1; v_gene: TRBV19; abundance: once
CDR3aa: CASSANDGRNTEAFF; CDR3nt: TGTGCCAGCAGTGCAAACGATGGCCGGAACACTGAAGCTTTCTTT; d_gene: NA; j_gene: TRBJ1-1; v_gene: TRBV6-6; abundance: NA
CDR3aa: CASSTPGSYEQYF; CDR3nt: TGTGCCAGCAGTACGCCGGGAAGCTACGAGCAGTACTTC; d_gene: NA; j_gene: TRBJ2-7; v_gene: TRBV7-9; abundance: NA